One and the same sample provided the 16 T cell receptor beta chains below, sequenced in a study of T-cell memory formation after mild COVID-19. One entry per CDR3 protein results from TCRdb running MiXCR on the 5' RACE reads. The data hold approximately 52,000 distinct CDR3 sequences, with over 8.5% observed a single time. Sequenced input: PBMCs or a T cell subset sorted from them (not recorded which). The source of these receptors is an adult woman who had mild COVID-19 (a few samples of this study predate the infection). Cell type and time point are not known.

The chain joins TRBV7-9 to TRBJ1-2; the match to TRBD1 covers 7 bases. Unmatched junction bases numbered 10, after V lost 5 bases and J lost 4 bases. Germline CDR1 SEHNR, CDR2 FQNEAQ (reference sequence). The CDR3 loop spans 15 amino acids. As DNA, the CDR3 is TGTGCCAGCAGCACGACCGACAGGGACCCCTATGGCTACACCTTC. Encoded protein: CASSTTDRDPYGYTF.

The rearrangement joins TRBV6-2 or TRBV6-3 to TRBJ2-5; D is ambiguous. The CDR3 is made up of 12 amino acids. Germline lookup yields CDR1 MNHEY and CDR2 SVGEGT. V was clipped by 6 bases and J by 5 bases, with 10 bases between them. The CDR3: CASSRRRETQYF. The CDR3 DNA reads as TGTGCCAGCAGCCGCAGGCGCGAGACCCAGTACTTC.

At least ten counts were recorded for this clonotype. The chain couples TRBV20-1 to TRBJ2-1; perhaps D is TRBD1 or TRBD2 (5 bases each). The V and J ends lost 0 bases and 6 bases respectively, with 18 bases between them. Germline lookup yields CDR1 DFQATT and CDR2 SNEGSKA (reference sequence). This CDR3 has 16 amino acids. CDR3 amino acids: CSARDGAKGLSNEQFF. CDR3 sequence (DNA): TGCAGTGCTAGAGACGGGGCGAAAGGGCTATCCAATGAGCAGTTCTTC.

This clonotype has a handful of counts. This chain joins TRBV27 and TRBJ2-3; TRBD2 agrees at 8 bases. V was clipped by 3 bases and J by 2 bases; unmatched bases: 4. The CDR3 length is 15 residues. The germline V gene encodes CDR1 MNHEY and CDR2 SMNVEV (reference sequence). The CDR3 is CASSLISGITDTQYF. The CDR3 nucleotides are TGTGCCAGCAGTTTGATTAGCGGGATCACAGATACGCAGTATTTT.

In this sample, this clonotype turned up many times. CDR3 in DNA: TGCGCCAGCAGCCCTGTCGGCAGCCCAGAGACCCAGTACTTC. Its protein product is CASSPVGSPETQYF. This chain joins TRBV5-1 and TRBJ2-5; D unresolved. CDR3 length: 14 residues. The V gene's germline CDR1 is SGHRS and CDR2 YFSETQ. V lost 4 bases and J lost 4, with 14 bases in between.

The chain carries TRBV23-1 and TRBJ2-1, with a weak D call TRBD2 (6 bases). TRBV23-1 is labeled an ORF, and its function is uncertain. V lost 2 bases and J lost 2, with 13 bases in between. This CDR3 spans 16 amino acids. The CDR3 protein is CASSQKRDFPYNEQFF. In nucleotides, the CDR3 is TGCGCCAGCAGTCAAAAAAGGGACTTCCCCTACAATGAGCAGTTCTTC.

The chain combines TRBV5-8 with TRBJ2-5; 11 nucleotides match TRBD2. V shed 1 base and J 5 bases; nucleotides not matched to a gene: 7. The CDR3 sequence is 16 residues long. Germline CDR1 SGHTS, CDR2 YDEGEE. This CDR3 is CASSLNPGLAVETQYF. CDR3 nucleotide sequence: TGTGCCAGCAGCTTGAACCCGGGACTAGCGGTGGAGACCCAGTACTTC.

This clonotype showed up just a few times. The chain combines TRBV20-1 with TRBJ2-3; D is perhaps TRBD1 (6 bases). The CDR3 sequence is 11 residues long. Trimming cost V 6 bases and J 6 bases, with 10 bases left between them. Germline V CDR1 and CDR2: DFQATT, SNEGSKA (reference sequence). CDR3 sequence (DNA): TGCAGTGCAGGGGGTTCCGATACGCAGTATTTT. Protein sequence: CSAGGSDTQYF.

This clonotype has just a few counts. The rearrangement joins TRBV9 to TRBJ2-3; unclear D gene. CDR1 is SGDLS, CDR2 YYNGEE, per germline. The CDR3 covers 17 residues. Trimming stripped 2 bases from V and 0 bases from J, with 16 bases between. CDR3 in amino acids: CASSVGSRIPSTDTQYF. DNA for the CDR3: TGTGCCAGCAGCGTTGGATCTAGAATCCCTAGCACAGATACGCAGTATTTT.

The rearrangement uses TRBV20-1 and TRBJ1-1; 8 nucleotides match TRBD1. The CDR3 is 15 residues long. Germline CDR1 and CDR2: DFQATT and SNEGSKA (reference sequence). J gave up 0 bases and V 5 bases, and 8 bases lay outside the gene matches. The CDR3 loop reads CSAGRTGLMNTEAFF. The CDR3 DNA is TGCAGTGCTGGGAGGACAGGGCTAATGAACACTGAAGCTTTCTTT.

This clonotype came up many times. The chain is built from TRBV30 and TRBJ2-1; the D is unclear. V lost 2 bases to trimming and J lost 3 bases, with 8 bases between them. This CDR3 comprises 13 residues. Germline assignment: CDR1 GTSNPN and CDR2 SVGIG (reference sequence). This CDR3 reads CAWSYGHYNEQFF. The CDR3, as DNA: TGTGCCTGGAGTTACGGCCACTACAATGAGCAGTTCTTC.

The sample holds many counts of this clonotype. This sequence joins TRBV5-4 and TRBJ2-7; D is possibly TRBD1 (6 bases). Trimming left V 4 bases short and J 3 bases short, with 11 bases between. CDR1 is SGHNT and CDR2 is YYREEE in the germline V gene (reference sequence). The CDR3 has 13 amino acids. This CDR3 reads CASSPGQLYEQYF. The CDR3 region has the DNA TGTGCCAGCAGCCCCGGACAGCTCTACGAGCAGTACTTC. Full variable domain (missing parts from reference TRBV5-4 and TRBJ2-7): ETGVTQSPTHLIKTRGQQVTLRCSSQSGHNTVSWYQQALGQGPQFIFQYYREEENGRGNFPPRFSGLQFPNYSSELNVNALELDDSALYLCASSPGQLYEQYFGPGTRLTVT.

CDR3 DNA sequence: TGTGCCAGCAGTGAAACGTTCACAGATACGCAGTATTTT. It codes for CASSETFTDTQYF. This chain joins TRBV2 and TRBJ2-3; the D is unclear. V shed 2 bases and J shed 2 bases, with 5 bases lying between them. This CDR3 is 13 amino acids long. Germline CDR1 is SNHLY and CDR2 is FYNNEI.

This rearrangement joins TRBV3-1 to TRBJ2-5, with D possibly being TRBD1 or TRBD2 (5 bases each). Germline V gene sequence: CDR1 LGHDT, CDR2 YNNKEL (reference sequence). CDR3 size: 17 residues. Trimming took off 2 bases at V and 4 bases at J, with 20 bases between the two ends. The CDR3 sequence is CASSQRKIRGVRETQYF. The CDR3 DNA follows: TGTGCCAGCAGCCAACGTAAAATTAGGGGAGTTAGAGAGACCCAGTACTTC.

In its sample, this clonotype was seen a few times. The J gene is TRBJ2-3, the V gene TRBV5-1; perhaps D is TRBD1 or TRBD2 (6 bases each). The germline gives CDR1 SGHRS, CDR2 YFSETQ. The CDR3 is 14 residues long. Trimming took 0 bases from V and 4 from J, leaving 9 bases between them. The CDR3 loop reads CASSLEGGADTQYF. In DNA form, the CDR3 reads TGCGCCAGCAGCTTGGAGGGGGGAGCAGATACGCAGTATTTT.

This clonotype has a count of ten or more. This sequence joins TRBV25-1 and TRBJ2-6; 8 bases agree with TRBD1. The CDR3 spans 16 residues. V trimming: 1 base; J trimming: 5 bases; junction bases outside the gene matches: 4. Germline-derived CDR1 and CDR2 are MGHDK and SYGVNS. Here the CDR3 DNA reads TGTGCCAGCAGTGAATCCGGGACAGGACGGGCCAACGTCCTGACTTTC. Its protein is CASSESGTGRANVLTF.